One and the same sample provided the 31 T cell receptor beta chains below, sequenced in a study of cytomegalovirus exposure and HLA in healthy donors. 13 Jbeta primers and 60 Vbeta primers were used for the PCR. Clones were read by immunoSEQ multiplex PCR, and TCRdb kept only the in-frame ones, dropping some. This table has 150,000 to 200,000 clones, approximately 70% appearing once. Material: PBMCs. The receptors shown here come from a man aged 35-49 years in good health and CMV-seropositive.

The chain recombines TRBV5-5 with TRBJ2-7; TRBD1 matches at 12 bases. V was pared by 4 bases and J by 3 bases, with 5 bases of the junction left unmatched. CDR1 and CDR2 (germline): SGHKS, YYEKEE (reference sequence). This CDR3 is 15 amino acids long. CDR3 sequence: CASSDRDRGHYEQYF. The CDR3 DNA is TGTGCCAGCAGCGACCGGGACAGGGGGCACTACGAGCAGTACTTC.

The rearrangement uses TRBV30 and TRBJ1-2, with 7 bases lining up with TRBD1. The CDR3 extends over 11 amino acids. Germline V CDR1 and CDR2: GTSNPN, SVGIG (reference sequence). V shed 4 bases, J shed 10 bases, and the junction held 6 bases outside the gene matches. The CDR3 spells CAWNQGVDYTF. The CDR3 coding sequence is TGTGCCTGGAATCAGGGGGTTGACTACACCTTC.

V and J are TRBV7-2 and TRBJ1-5; D is perhaps TRBD1 (5 bases). There are 18 residues in the CDR3. Between the trimmed V and J ends, which lost 2 bases and 3 bases, there was a span of 20 bases. Germline loops: CDR1 SGHTA, CDR2 FQGNSA. CDR3 sequence (DNA): TGTGCCAGCAGCTTAAATGGCCGGTCCGACAGTTTCAATCAGCCCCAGCATTTT. Its protein is CASSLNGRSDSFNQPQHF.

J is TRBJ2-7 and V is TRBV7-8; 9 nucleotides align to TRBD1. The germline CDR1 and CDR2 sequences are SGHVS and FQNEAQ. J lost 3 bases, V lost 4 bases, and 4 bases had no gene match. CDR3 size: 14 residues. The CDR3 DNA reads as TGTGCCAGCAGCTCAACAGGGGGCGGCTACGAGCAGTACTTC. It codes for CASSSTGGGYEQYF.

The V call is TRBV7-9, the J call TRBJ2-2; TRBD1 is a possible D gene (5 bases). Germline-derived CDR1 and CDR2 are SEHNR and FQNEAQ (reference sequence). This CDR3 has 12 residues. The ends were cut back, 1 base at V and 11 bases at J, with 8 bases in the middle. The CDR3 spells CASSLVGQELFF. Written as DNA, the CDR3 is TGTGCCAGCAGCTTAGTGGGGCAAGAGCTGTTTTTT.

The chain has TRBV5-1 and TRBJ2-3; 10 positions agree with TRBD1. Trimming at V came to 3 bases and at J to 5 bases, leaving 6 bases not matched to a gene. The germline V gene encodes CDR1 SGHRS and CDR2 YFSETQ. This CDR3 region has 15 residues. The CDR3 loop reads CASSSRQGAGDTQYF. The DNA of the CDR3 is TGCGCCAGCAGCTCGAGACAGGGGGCAGGAGATACGCAGTATTTT.

This chain connects TRBV5-4 to TRBJ2-1, with a possible D match to TRBD2 (7 bases). CDR3 length equals 15 residues. CDR1 SGHNT and CDR2 YYREEE come from the germline V gene (reference sequence). V gave up 0 bases and J gave up 8 bases, with 15 bases separating them. DNA of the CDR3: TGTGCCAGCAGCTTGGGGAGGGGGGGAGGAGATGAGCAGTTCTTC. This encodes CASSLGRGGGDEQFF.

The genes are TRBV7-6 and TRBJ1-3; D is unresolved. From germline, CDR1 is SGHVS and CDR2 FNYEAQ. Deletions cut 0 bases from V and 0 bases from J, with 6 bases between. The length of the CDR3 is 15 residues. In nucleotides, the CDR3 is TGTGCCAGCAGCTTAGCGCGGGGCTCTGGAAACACCATATATTTT. Amino acid sequence: CASSLARGSGNTIYF.

This clone has only a few counts. The same CDR3 also results from other DNA sequences found in this sample. The chain employs TRBV4-1 and TRBJ1-3; the D gene is possibly TRBD1 (5 bases). CDR3 length: 15 residues. Per the germline V gene, CDR1 is MGHRA and CDR2 is YSYEKL. With 0 bases removed from V and 1 base from J, the gap between germline ends came to 7 bases. CDR3 coding DNA: TGCGCCAGCAGCCAAGATCGGACATCTGGAAACACCATATATTTT. This encodes CASSQDRTSGNTIYF.

CDR3 protein: CASSEAKTGNSPLHF. In DNA, the CDR3 is TGTGCCAGCAGTGAAGCGAAGACGGGGAATTCACCCCTCCACTTT. This rearrangement joins TRBV2 to TRBJ1-6, with D uncertain. CDR1 is SNHLY, CDR2 FYNNEI, per germline. V shed 0 bases and J shed 7 bases, with 10 bases lying between them. This CDR3 contains 15 residues.

The chain uses TRBV5-6 and TRBJ1-2, with a weak D call TRBD1 (6 bases). V lost 0 bases to trimming and J lost 4 bases, with 10 bases between them. The CDR3 extends over 14 amino acids. Germline V CDR1 and CDR2: SGHDT, YYEEEE. This CDR3 is CASSLAGQLYGYTF. CDR3 DNA: TGTGCCAGCAGCTTGGCCGGACAGCTCTATGGCTACACCTTC. The variable domain in full, completed from reference TRBV5-6 and TRBJ1-2, reads DAGVTQSPTHLIKTRGQQVTLRCSPKSGHDTVSWYQQALGQGPQFIFQYYEEEERQRGNFPDRFSGHQFPNYSSELNVNALLLGDSALYLCASSLAGQLYGYTFGSGTRLTVV.

This clone was counted a few times. The chain employs TRBV6-6 and TRBJ1-5, with D unresolved. V lost 4 bases to trimming and J lost 4 bases, with 5 bases between them. There are 12 residues in the CDR3. Per germline, CDR1 MNHNY and CDR2 SVGAGI (reference sequence). The CDR3, as DNA: TGTGCCAGCAGTTCCAGAAATCAGCCCCAGCATTTT. Protein product: CASSSRNQPQHF.

This clone was seen a few times. V is TRBV6-5 and J is TRBJ1-2; TRBD1 aligns across 8 bases. The CDR3 has 15 residues. J gave up 8 bases and V 2 bases, and 10 bases lay outside the gene matches. The germline CDR1 and CDR2 sequences are MNHEY and SVGAGI. The CDR3 sequence is CASSYGQGPTRGYTF. The CDR3 DNA is TGTGCCAGCAGTTACGGACAGGGCCCCACGAGAGGCTACACCTTC.

This clone was seen just once. The chain links TRBV30 to TRBJ2-7; possibly TRBD1 for D (6 bases). V lost 4 bases and J lost 2, with 9 bases in between. This CDR3 is built from 12 residues. From germline, CDR1 is GTSNPN and CDR2 SVGIG (reference sequence). CDR3 residues: CAWTRDTYEQYF. In DNA form, the CDR3 reads TGTGCCTGGACCCGGGACACCTACGAGCAGTACTTC.

CDR3 sequence (DNA): TGCAGTGCTAGACGGGCAGATACGCAGTATTTT. It yields the protein CSARRADTQYF. The V call is TRBV20-1, the J call TRBJ2-3; D is ambiguous. Trimming took 2 bases from V and 4 from J, leaving 4 bases between them. In germline, CDR1 is DFQATT, CDR2 SNEGSKA (reference sequence). The CDR3 runs 11 residues.

V usage is TRBV4-2 and J usage is TRBJ1-5, with no clear D. There are 15 residues in the CDR3. The V gene's germline CDR1 is LGHNA and CDR2 YNFKEQ. V lost 1 base to trimming and J lost 0 bases, with 7 bases between them. The DNA of the CDR3 is TGTGCCAGCAGCCAAGCGGGGTATAGCAATCAGCCCCAGCATTTT. Protein sequence: CASSQAGYSNQPQHF.

The genes are TRBV7-2 and TRBJ2-7; the D gene is possibly TRBD2 (6 bases). This CDR3 region has 14 residues. Germline assignment: CDR1 SGHTA and CDR2 FQGNSA. Deletions cut 1 base from V and 5 bases from J, with 12 bases between. The CDR3 sequence: CASSLGGGAHEQYF. CDR3 sequence (DNA): TGTGCCAGCAGCTTAGGGGGCGGGGCCCACGAGCAGTACTTC.

The rearrangement joins TRBV5-6 to TRBJ2-7; 8 nucleotides align to TRBD2. Germline V gives CDR1 SGHDT, CDR2 YYEEEE. This CDR3 comprises 15 residues. J was trimmed by 4 bases and V by 2 bases; bases with no gene match: 8. CDR3 nucleotides: TGTGCCAGCAGCTTTTGGGGCCAGCGGGGGTACGAGCAGTACTTC. Its protein is CASSFWGQRGYEQYF.

The count of this clone is one. J is TRBJ1-1 and V is TRBV6-6; D not resolved. The germline V and J ends were trimmed by 2 bases and 5 bases, with 12 bases remaining between them. Germline-derived CDR1 and CDR2 are MNHNY and SVGAGI (reference sequence). This CDR3 comprises 14 residues. CDR3 nucleotide sequence: TGTGCCAGCAGTTACGGCCAGTACAATACTGAAGCTTTCTTT. This gives the protein CASSYGQYNTEAFF.

The rearrangement links TRBV25-1 to TRBJ2-5; D is possibly TRBD1 (5 bases). The V end lost 2 bases, the J end lost 4 bases, and 11 bases lay between the germline ends. CDR3 length: 14 residues. CDR1 MGHDK and CDR2 SYGVNS come from the germline V gene. The CDR3 is CASSEGAGRETQYF. CDR3 coding DNA: TGTGCCAGCAGTGAAGGGGCAGGGCGAGAGACCCAGTACTTC.

The chain couples TRBV5-1 to TRBJ1-1; no firm D call. CDR1 is SGHRS, CDR2 YFSETQ, per germline. CDR3 length: 14 residues. Trimming stripped 4 bases from V and 8 bases from J, with 18 bases between. The CDR3 sequence is CASSGPEGAGEAFF. The CDR3 DNA follows: TGCGCCAGCAGCGGACCGGAGGGTGCGGGGGAAGCTTTCTTT. The whole variable domain, remainder taken from reference TRBV5-1 and TRBJ1-1, is KAGVTQTPRYLIKTRGQQVTLSCSPISGHRSVSWYQQTPGQGLQFLFEYFSETQRNKGNFPGRFSGRQFSNSRSEMNVSTLELGDSALYLCASSGPEGAGEAFFGQGTRLTVV.

V and J are TRBV10-2 and TRBJ1-5, with D possibly being TRBD1 (5 bases). CDR3 size: 15 residues. Germline V lookup: CDR1 WSHSY, CDR2 SAAADI. Between the trimmed V and J ends, which lost 6 bases and 0 bases, there was a span of 12 bases. The CDR3 coding sequence is TGCGCCAGCAGGGAGACAGCTTATAGCAATCAGCCCCAGCATTTT. Encoded protein: CASRETAYSNQPQHF.

This chain links TRBV27 with TRBJ2-2; D may be TRBD1 (6 bases). The V end lost 8 bases, the J end lost 0 bases, and 13 bases lay between the germline ends. Germline V gives CDR1 MNHEY, CDR2 SMNVEV (reference sequence). This CDR3 is built from 15 residues. The CDR3 protein is CASGTQGSNTGELFF. In DNA, the CDR3 is TGTGCCAGCGGAACACAGGGCTCGAACACCGGGGAGCTGTTTTTT.

The V gene is TRBV6-1, the J gene TRBJ1-1, with TRBD1 as a possible D gene (5 bases). The CDR3 sequence is 13 residues long. The ends were cut back, 3 bases at V and 5 bases at J, with 10 bases in the middle. The germline V gene has CDR1 MNHNS and CDR2 SASEGT. The CDR3 reads CASSDSRVTEAFF. CDR3 coding DNA: TGTGCCAGCAGTGATTCCAGGGTGACTGAAGCTTTCTTT.

This clone showed up just a few times. The J gene is TRBJ1-2, the V gene TRBV15; D remains unclear. Germline lookup yields CDR1 LNHNV and CDR2 YYDKDF (reference sequence). The CDR3 runs 16 residues. The V end was cut by 0 bases, the J end by 5 bases, with 16 bases between. CDR3 DNA sequence: TGTGCCACCAGCAGAGATCGTTCTGGTCTAGCTTATGGCTACACCTTC. It specifies CATSRDRSGLAYGYTF.

The chain combines TRBV9 with TRBJ2-1, with a possible D match to TRBD2 (5 bases). This CDR3 is built from 12 residues. The ends were cut back, 3 bases at V and 9 bases at J, with 10 bases in the middle. Germline V gene data show CDR1 as SGDLS and CDR2 as YYNGEE. CDR3 coding DNA: TGTGCCAGCAGCGGCCTAGCAGCTGAGCAGTTCTTC. Residues: CASSGLAAEQFF.

The chain has TRBV5-8 and TRBJ2-5; D might be TRBD2 (7 bases). CDR3 length: 15 amino acids. Looked up from germline, CDR1 is SGHTS and CDR2 is YDEGEE. V lost 3 bases and J lost 4, with 16 bases in between. The CDR3 DNA reads as TGTGCCAGCAGCTGGAGGGGGGGGCGCGGAGAGACCCAGTACTTC. Protein product: CASSWRGGRGETQYF.

The chain uses TRBV5-4 and TRBJ2-7; D perhaps matches TRBD1 (5 bases). The CDR3 spans 15 residues. The V end was cut by 1 base, the J end by 3 bases, with 14 bases between. The germline V gene encodes CDR1 SGHNT and CDR2 YYREEE (reference sequence). CDR3 sequence: CASSLLAGKYYEQYF. CDR3 nucleotide sequence: TGTGCCAGCAGCTTGTTGGCAGGGAAATACTACGAGCAGTACTTC.

This clone was found a few times. The V gene is TRBV5-1, the J gene TRBJ2-5, with D possibly being TRBD2 (6 bases). V lost 4 bases to trimming and J lost 1 base, with 17 bases between them. Looked up from germline, CDR1 is SGHRS and CDR2 is YFSETQ. The CDR3 has 16 residues. CDR3 sequence (DNA): TGCGCCAGCAGCCTGCTGGGCGGGGAGCTCCAAGAGACCCAGTACTTC. It is translated as CASSLLGGELQETQYF.

The chain links TRBV11-1 to TRBJ1-6; 12 nucleotides match TRBD1. Germline V lookup: CDR1 SGHAT, CDR2 FQDESV (reference sequence). This CDR3 spans 16 amino acids. V gave up 6 bases and J gave up 9 bases; unmatched junction bases: 9. The CDR3 protein is CASRLTGTGGSSPLHF. In nucleotides, the CDR3 is TGTGCCAGCAGATTAACCGGGACAGGGGGCAGTTCACCCCTCCACTTT.

To note about this clone: This sample also contains other DNA sequences that code for the same CDR3. V usage is TRBV4-1 and J usage is TRBJ2-7; TRBD2 might be the D (6 bases). Germline V lookup: CDR1 MGHRA, CDR2 YSYEKL. The CDR3 covers 14 residues. V lost 0 bases, J lost 5 bases, and 11 bases lay in between. The CDR3 nucleotides are TGCGCCAGCAGCCAAGAAGGGAGGAGGAACGAGCAGTACTTC. This gives the protein CASSQEGRRNEQYF.